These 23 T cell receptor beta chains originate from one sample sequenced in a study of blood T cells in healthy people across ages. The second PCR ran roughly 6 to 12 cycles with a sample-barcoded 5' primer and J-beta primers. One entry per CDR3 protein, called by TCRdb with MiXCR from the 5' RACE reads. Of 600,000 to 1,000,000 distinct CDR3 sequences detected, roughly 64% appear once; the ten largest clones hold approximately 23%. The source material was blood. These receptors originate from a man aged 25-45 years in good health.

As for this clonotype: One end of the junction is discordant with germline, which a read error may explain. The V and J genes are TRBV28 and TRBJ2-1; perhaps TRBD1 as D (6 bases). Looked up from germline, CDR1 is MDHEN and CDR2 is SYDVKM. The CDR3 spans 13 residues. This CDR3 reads CASRPGGYKEQFF. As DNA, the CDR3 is TGTGCCAGCCGCCCTGGGGGCTACAAGGAGCAGTTCTTC.

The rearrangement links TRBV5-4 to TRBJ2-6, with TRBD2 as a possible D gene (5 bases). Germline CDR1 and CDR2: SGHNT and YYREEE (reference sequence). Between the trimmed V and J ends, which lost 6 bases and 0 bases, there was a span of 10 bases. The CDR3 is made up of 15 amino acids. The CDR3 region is CASNAEASGANVLTF. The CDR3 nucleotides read TGTGCCAGCAATGCGGAGGCCTCTGGGGCCAACGTCCTGACTTTC.

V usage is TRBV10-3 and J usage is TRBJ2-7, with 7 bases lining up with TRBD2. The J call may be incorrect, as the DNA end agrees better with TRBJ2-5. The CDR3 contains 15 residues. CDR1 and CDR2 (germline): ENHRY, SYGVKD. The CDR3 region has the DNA TGTGCCATCAAGGTCGCCCGAGGGAGGGTAGAGACCCAGTACTTC. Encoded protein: CAIKVARGRVETQYF.

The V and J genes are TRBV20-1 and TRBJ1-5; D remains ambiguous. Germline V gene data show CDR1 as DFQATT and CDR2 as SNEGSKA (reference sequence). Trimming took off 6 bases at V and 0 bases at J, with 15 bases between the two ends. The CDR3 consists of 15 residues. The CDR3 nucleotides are TGCAGTGCAGGCCCGACGGGATATAGCAATCAGCCCCAGCATTTT. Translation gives CSAGPTGYSNQPQHF.

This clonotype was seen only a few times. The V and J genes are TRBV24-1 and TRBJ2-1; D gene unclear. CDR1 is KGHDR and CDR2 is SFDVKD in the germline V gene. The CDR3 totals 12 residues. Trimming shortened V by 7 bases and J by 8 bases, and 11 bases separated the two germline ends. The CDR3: CATSGGVDEQFF. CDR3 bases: TGTGCCACCAGCGGTGGGGTCGATGAGCAGTTCTTC.

CDR3 residues: CASGRRGGVTEAFF. The CDR3 nucleotides read TGTGCCAGCGGGAGGAGAGGGGGGGTCACTGAAGCTTTCTTT. The rearrangement joins TRBV6-1 to TRBJ1-1; tentative D call: TRBD1 (6 bases). Per germline, CDR1 MNHNS and CDR2 SASEGT. This CDR3 comprises 14 residues. V lost 8 bases and J lost 4, with 17 bases in between.

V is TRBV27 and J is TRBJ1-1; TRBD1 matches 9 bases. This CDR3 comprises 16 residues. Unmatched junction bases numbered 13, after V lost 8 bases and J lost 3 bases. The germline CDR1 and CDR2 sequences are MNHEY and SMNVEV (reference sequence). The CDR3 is CASAPGTGFPYTEAFF. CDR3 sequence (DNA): TGTGCCAGCGCCCCCGGGACAGGGTTTCCGTACACTGAAGCTTTCTTT.

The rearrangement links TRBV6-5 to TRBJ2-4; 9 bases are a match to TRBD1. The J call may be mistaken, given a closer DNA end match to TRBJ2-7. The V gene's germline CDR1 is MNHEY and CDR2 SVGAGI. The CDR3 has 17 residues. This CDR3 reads CASSYSWDRVLIYEQYF. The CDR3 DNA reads TGTGCCAGCAGTTACTCGTGGGACAGGGTTTTAATCTACGAGCAGTACTTC.

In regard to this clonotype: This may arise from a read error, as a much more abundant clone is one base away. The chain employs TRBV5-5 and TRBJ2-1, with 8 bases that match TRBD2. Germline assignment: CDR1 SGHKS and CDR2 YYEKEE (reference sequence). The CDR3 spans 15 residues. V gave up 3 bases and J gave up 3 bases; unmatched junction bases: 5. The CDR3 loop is CASSSGTRGYNEQFF. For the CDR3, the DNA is TGTGCCAGCAGCTCCGGGACTAGGGGCTACAATGAGCAGTTCTTC. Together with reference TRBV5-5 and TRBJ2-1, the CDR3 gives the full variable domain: DAGVTQSPTHLIKTRGQQVTLRCSPISGHKSVSWYQQVLGQGPQFIFQYYEKEERGRGNFPDRFSARQFPNYSSELNVNALLLGDSALYLCASSSGTRGYNEQFFGPGTRLTVL.

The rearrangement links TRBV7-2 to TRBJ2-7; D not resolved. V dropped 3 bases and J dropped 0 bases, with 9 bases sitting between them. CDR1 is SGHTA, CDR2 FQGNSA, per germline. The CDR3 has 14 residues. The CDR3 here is CASSFSSSSYEQYF. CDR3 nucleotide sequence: TGTGCCAGCAGCTTTTCGTCAAGCTCCTACGAGCAGTACTTC.

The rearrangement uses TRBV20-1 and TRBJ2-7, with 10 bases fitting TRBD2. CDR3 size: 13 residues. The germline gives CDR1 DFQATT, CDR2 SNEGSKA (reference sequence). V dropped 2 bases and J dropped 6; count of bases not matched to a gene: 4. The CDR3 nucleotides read TGCAGTGCTAGAACTAGCGGGACGGGCGAGCAGTACTTC. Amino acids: CSARTSGTGEQYF.

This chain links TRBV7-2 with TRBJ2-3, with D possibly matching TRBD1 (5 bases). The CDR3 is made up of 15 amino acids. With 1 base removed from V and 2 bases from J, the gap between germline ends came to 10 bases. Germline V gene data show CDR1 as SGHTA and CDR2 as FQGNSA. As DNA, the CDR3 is TGTGCCAGCAGCTTAGTTTCGGACACCACAGATACGCAGTATTTT. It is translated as CASSLVSDTTDTQYF.

The CDR3 DNA sequence: TGTGCCAGCAGCTTAGTTAGGGGAGACACTGAAGCTTTCTTT. This sequence encodes CASSLVRGDTEAFF. The chain uses TRBV7-2 and TRBJ1-1; tentatively, D is TRBD1 (5 bases). Trimming took off 1 base at V and 3 bases at J, with 9 bases between the two ends. The CDR3 contains 14 residues. CDR1 is SGHTA and CDR2 is FQGNSA in the germline V gene.

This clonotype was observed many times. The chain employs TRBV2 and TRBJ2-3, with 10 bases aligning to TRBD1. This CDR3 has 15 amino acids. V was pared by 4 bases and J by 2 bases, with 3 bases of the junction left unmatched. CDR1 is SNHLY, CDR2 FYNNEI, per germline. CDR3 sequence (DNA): TGTGCCAGCAGTGGGGACAGGGGAAACACAGATACGCAGTATTTT. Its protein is CASSGDRGNTDTQYF.

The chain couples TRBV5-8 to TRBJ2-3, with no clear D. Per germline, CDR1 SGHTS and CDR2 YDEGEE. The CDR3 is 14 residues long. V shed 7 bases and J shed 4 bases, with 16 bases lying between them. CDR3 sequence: CASGRARSADTQYF. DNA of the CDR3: TGTGCCAGCGGCCGGGCGCGAAGCGCAGATACGCAGTATTTT.

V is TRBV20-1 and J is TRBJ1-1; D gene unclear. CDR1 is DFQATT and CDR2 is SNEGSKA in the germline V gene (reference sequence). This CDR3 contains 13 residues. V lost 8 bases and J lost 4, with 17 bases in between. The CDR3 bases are TGCAGTTTACCAACGGCGGGAGCCACTGAAGCTTTCTTT. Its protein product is CSLPTAGATEAFF.

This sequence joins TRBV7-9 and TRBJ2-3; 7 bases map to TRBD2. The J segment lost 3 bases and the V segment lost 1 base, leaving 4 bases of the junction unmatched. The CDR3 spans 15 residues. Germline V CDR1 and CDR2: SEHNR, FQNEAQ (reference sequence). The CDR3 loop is CASSLGGSRTDTQYF. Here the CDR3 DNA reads TGTGCCAGCAGCTTAGGCGGGAGTAGGACAGATACGCAGTATTTT.

The CDR3 sequence is CASRTFTDTQYF. The DNA for the CDR3 is TGTGCCAGCAGGACCTTCACAGATACGCAGTATTTT. The chain couples TRBV6-2 or TRBV6-3 to TRBJ2-3, with D unresolved. Germline values: CDR1 MNHEY, CDR2 SVGEGT. The CDR3 length is 12 residues. V lost 6 bases and J 2 bases, leaving 6 bases between the germline ends.

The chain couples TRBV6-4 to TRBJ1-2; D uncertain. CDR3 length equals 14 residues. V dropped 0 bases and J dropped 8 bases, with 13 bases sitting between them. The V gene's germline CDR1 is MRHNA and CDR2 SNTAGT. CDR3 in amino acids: CASSDSRYSDGYTF. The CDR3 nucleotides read TGTGCCAGCAGTGACTCCAGGTATTCGGACGGCTACACCTTC.

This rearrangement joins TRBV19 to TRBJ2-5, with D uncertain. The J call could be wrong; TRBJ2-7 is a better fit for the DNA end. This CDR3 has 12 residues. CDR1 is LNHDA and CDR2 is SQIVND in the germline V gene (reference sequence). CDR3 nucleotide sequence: TGTGCCAGTAATTTACTAAACTACGAGCAGTACTTC. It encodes CASNLLNYEQYF.

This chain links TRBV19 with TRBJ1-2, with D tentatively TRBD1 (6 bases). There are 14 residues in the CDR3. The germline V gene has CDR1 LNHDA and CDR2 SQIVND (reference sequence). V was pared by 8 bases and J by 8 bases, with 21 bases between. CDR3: CASQNSQGTYGYTF. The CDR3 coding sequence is TGTGCCAGTCAAAATTCCCAGGGGACCTACGGCTACACCTTC. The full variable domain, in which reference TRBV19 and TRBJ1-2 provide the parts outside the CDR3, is DGGITQSPKYLFRKEGQNVTLSCEQNLNHDAMYWYRQDPGQGLRLIYYSQIVNDFQKGDIAEGYSVSREKKESFPLTVTSAQKNPTAFYLCASQNSQGTYGYTFGSGTRLTVV.

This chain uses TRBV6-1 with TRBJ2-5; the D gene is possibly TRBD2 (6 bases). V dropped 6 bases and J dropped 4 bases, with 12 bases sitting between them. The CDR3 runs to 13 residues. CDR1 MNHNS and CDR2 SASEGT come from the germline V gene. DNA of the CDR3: TGTGCCAGCAGGGACGCGGGGATAGAGACCCAGTACTTC. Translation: CASRDAGIETQYF.

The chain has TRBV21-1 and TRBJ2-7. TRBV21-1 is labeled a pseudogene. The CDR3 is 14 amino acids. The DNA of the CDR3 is TGTGCCAGCAGCAAATACGACCGAACATACGAGCAGTACTTC. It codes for CASSKYDRTYEQYF.